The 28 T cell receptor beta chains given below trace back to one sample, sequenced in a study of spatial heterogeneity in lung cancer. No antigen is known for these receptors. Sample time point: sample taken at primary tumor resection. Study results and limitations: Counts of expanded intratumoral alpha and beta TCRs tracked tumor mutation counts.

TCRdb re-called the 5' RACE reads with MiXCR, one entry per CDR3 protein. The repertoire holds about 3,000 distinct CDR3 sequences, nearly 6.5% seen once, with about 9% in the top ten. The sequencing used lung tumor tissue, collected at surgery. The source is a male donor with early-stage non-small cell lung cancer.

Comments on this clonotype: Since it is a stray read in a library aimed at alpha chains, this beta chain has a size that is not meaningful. Written as DNA, the CDR3 is TGCAGTGCCCCCATCCCAGCGGGAGGCAATGAGCAGTTCTTC. Amino acid sequence: CSAPIPAGGNEQFF. The rearrangement links TRBV20-1 to TRBJ2-1; 9 nucleotides agree with TRBD2. Germline V CDR1 and CDR2: DFQATT, SNEGSKA (reference sequence). This CDR3 comprises 14 residues. The junction had 9 bases not matched to a gene; V was cut back by 6 bases and J by 6 bases.

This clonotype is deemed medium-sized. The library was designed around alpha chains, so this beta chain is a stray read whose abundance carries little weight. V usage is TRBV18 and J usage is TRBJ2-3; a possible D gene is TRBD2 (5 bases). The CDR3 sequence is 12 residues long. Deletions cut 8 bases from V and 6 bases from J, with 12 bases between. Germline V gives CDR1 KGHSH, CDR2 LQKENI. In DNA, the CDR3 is TGTGCCAGCCAAGGGAGTTCTGATACGCAGTATTTT. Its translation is CASQGSSDTQYF.

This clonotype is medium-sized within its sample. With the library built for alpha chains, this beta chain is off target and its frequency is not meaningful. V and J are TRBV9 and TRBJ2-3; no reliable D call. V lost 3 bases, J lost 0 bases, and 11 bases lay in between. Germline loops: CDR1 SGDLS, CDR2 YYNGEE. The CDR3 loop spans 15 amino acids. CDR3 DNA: TGTGCCAGCAGCGGAGTGATGGCCAGCACAGATACGCAGTATTTT. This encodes CASSGVMASTDTQYF.

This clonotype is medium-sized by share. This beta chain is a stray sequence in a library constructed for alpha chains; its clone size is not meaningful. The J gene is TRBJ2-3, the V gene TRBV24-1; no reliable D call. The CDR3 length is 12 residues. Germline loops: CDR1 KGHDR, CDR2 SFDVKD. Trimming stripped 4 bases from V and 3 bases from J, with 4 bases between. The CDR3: CATSESTDTQYF. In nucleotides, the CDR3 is TGTGCCACCAGTGAATCGACAGATACGCAGTATTTT.

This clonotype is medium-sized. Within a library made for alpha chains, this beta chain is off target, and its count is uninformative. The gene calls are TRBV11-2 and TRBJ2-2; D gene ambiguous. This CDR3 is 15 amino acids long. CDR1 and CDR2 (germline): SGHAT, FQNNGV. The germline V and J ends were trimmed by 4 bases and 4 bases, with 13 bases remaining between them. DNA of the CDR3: TGTGCCAGCAGCTCCCGCGGCGCGGTCACCGGGGAGCTGTTTTTT. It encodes CASSSRGAVTGELFF.

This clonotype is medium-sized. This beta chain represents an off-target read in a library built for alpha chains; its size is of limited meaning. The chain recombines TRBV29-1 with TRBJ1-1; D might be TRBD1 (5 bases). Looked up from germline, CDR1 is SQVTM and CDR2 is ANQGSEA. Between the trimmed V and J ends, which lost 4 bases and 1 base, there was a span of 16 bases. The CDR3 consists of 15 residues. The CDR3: CSVAPHTGTNTEAFF. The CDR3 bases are TGCAGCGTTGCCCCACATACAGGTACGAACACTGAAGCTTTCTTT. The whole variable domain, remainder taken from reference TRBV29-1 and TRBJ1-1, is SAVISQKPSRDICQRGTSLTIQCQVDSQVTMMFWYRQQPGQSLTLIATANQGSEATYESGFVIDKFPISRPNLTFSTLTVSNMSPEDSSIYLCSVAPHTGTNTEAFFGQGTRLTVV.

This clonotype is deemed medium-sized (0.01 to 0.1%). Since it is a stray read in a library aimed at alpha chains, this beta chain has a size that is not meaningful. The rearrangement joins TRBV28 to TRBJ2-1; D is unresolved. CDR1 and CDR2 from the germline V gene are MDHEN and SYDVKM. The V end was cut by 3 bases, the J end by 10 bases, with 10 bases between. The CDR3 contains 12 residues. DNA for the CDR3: TGTGCCAGCAGTTTCATGGGGAAGGAGCAGTTCTTC. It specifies CASSFMGKEQFF.

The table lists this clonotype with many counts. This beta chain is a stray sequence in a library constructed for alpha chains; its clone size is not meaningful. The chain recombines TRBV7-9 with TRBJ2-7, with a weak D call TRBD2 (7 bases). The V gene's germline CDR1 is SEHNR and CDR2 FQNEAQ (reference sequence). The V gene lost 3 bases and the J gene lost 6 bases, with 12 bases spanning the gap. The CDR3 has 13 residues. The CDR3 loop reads CASSFPGEGEQYF. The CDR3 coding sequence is TGTGCCAGCAGCTTTCCAGGGGAGGGCGAGCAGTACTTC.

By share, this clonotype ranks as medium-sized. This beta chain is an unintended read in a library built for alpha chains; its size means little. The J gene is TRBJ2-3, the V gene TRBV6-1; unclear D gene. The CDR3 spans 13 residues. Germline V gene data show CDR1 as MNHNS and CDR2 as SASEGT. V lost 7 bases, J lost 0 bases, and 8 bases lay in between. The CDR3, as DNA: TGTGCCAGCACCCCGGCTAGCACAGATACGCAGTATTTT. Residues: CASTPASTDTQYF.

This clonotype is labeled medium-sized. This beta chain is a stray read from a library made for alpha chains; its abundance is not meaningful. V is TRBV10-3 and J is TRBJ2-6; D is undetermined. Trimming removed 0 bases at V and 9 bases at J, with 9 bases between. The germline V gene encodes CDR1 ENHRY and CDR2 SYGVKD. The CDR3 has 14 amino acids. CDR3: CAISESITGNVLTF. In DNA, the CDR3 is TGTGCCATCAGTGAGTCGATTACGGGCAACGTCCTGACTTTC.

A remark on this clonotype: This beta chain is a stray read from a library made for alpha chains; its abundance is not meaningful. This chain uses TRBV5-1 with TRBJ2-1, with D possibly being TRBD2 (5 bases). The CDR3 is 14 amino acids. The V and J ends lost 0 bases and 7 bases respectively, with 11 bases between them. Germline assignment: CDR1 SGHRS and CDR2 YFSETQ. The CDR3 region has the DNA TGCGCCAGCAGCTTGGTCCGGGGTGAAAATGAGCAGTTCTTC. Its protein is CASSLVRGENEQFF.

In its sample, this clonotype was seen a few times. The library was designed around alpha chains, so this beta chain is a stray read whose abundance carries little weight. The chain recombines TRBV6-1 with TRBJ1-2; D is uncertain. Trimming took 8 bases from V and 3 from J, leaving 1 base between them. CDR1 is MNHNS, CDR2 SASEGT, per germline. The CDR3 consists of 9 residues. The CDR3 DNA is TGTGCCAGCGACTATGGCTACACCTTC. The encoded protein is CASDYGYTF.

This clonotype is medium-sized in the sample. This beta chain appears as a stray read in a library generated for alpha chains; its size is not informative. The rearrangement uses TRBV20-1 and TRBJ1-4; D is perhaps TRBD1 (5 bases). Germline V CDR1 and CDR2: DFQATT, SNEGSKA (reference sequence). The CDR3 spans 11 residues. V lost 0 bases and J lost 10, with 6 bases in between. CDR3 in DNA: TGCAGTGCTAGAGACCAGGGAAAACTGTTTTTT. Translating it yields CSARDQGKLFF.

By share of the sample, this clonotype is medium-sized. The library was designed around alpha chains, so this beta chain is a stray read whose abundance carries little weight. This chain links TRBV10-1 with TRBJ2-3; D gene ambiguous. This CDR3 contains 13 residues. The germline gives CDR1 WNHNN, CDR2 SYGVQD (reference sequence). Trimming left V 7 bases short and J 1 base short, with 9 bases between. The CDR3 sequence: CASNPSGTDTQYF. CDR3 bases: TGCGCCAGCAACCCGTCGGGCACAGATACGCAGTATTTT.

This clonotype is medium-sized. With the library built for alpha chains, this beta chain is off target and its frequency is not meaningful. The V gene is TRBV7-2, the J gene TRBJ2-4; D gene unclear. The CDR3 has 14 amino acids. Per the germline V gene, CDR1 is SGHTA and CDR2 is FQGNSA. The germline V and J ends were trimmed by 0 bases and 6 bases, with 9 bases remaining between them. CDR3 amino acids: CASSLASGPNIQYF. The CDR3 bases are TGTGCCAGCAGCTTAGCATCTGGGCCAAACATTCAGTACTTC.

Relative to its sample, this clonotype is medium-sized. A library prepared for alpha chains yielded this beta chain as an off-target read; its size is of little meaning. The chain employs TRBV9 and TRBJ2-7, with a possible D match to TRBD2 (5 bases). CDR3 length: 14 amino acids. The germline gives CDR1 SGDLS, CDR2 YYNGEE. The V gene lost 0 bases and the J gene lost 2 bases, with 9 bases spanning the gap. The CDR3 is CASSVEQTTYEQYF. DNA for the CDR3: TGTGCCAGCAGCGTAGAACAGACTACCTACGAGCAGTACTTC.

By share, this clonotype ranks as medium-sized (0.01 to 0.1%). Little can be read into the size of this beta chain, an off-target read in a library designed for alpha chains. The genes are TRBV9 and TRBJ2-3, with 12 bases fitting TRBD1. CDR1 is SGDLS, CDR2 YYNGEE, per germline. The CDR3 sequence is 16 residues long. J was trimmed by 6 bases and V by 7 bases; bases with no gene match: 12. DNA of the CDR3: TGTGCCAGCTCCCCCCTCGGGGGACAGGGGGCTGATACGCAGTATTTT. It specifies CASSPLGGQGADTQYF.

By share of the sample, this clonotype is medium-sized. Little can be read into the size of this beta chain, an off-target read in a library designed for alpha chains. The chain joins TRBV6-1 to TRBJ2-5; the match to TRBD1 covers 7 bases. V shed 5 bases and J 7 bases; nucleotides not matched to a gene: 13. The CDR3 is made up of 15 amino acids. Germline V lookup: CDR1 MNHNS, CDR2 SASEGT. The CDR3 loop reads CASSSGTVGSGTQYF. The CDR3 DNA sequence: TGTGCCAGCAGTTCCGGGACAGTGGGATCCGGGACCCAGTACTTC.

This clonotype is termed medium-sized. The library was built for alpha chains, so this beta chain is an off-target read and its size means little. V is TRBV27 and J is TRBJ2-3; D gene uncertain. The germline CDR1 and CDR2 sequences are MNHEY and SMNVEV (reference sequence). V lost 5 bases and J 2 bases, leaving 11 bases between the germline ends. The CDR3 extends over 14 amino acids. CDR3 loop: CASSRVADTDTQYF. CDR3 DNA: TGTGCCAGCAGTCGAGTAGCTGACACAGATACGCAGTATTTT.

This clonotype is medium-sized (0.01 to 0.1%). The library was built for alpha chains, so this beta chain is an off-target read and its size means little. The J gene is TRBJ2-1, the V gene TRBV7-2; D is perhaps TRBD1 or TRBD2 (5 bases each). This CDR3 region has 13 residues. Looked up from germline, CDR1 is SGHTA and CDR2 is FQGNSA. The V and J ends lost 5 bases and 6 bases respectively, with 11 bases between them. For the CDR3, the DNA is TGTGCCAGCAGCGCCACAGGAGGCAATGAGCAGTTCTTC. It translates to CASSATGGNEQFF.

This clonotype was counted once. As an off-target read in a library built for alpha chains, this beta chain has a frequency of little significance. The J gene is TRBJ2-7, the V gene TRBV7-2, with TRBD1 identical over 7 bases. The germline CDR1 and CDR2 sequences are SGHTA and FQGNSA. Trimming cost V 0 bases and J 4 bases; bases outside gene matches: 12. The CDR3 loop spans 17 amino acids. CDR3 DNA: TGTGCCAGCAGCTTAGCGAGTATAAAGGGGGCTGGGTACGAGCAGTACTTC. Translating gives CASSLASIKGAGYEQYF. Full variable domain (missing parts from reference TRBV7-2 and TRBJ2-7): GAGVSQSPSNKVTEKGKDVELRCDPISGHTALYWYRQSLGQGLEFLIYFQGNSAPDKSGLPSDRFSAERTGGSVSTLTIQRTQQEDSAVYLCASSLASIKGAGYEQYFGPGTRLTVT.

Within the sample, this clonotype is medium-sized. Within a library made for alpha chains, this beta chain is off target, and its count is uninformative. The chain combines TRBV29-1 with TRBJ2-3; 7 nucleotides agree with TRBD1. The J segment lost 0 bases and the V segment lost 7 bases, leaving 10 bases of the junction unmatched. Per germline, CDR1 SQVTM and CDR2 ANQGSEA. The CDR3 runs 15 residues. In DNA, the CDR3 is TGCAGCGCCCAGCAGGGGACAGAGAGCACAGATACGCAGTATTTT. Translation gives CSAQQGTESTDTQYF.

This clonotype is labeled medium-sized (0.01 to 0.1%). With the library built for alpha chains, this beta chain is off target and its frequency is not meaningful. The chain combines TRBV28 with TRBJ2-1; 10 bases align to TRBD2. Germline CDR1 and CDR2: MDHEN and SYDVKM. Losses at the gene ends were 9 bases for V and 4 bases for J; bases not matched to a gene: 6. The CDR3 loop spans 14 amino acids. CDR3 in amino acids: CASSAGGVYNEQFF. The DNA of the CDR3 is TGTGCCAGTTCAGCGGGAGGGGTTTACAATGAGCAGTTCTTC.

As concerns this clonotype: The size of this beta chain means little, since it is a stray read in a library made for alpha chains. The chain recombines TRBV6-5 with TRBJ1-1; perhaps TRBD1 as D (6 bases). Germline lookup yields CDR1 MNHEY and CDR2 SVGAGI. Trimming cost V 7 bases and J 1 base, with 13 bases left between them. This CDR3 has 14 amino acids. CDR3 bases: TGTGCCAGCACCACCGGGACACAGAACACTGAAGCTTTCTTT. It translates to CASTTGTQNTEAFF.

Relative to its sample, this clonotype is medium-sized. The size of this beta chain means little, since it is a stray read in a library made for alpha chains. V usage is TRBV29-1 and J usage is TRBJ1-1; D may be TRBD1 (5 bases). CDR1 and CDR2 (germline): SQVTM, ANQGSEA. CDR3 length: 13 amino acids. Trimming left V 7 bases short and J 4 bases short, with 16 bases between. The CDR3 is CSGGPPGGTEAFF. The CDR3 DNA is TGCAGCGGGGGACCCCCCGGGGGCACTGAAGCTTTCTTT.

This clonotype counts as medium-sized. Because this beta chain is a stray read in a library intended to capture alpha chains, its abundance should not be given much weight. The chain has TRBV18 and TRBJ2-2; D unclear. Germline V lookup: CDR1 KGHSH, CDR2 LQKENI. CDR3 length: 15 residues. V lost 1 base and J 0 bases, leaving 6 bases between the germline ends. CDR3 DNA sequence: TGTGCCAGCTCACCACTTCAGTCGAACACCGGGGAGCTGTTTTTT. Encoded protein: CASSPLQSNTGELFF.

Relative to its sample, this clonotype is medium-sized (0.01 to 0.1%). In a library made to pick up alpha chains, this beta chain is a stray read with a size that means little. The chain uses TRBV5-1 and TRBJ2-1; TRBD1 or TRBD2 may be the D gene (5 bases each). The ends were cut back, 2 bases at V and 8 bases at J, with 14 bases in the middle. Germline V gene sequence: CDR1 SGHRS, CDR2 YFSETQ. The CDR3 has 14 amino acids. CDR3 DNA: TGCGCCAGCAGCTTCGAGGGGCGCTCTGATGAGCAGTTCTTC. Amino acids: CASSFEGRSDEQFF.

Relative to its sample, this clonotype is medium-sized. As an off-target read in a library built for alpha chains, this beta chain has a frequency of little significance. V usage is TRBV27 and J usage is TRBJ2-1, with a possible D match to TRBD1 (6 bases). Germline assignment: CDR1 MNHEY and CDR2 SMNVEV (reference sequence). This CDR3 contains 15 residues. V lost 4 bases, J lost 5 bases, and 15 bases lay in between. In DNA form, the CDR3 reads TGTGCCAGCAGTTCCCGGCGGGCAGGGGACAATGAGCAGTTCTTC. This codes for CASSSRRAGDNEQFF.